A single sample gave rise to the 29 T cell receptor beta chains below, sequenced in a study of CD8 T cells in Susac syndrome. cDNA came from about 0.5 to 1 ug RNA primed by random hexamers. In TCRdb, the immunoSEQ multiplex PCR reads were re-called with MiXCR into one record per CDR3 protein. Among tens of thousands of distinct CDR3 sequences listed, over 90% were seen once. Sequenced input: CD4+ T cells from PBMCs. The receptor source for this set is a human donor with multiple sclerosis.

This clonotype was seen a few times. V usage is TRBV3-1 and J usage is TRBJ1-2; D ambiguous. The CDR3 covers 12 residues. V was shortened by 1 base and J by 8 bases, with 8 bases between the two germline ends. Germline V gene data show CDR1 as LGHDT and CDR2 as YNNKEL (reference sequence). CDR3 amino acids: CASSQGQYGYTF. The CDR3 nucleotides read TGTGCCAGCAGCCAAGGGCAGTACGGCTACACCTTC.

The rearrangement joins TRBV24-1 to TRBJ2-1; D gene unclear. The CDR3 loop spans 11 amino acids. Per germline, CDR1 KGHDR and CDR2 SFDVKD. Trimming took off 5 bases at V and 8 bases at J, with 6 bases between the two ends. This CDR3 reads CATSGGYEQFF. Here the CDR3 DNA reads TGTGCCACCAGTGGGGGTTATGAGCAGTTCTTC.

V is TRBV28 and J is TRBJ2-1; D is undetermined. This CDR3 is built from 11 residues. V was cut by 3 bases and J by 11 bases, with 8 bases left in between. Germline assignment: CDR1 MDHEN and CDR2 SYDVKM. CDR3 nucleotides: TGTGCCAGCAGTTTGGAACAGCAGCAGTTCTTC. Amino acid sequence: CASSLEQQQFF.

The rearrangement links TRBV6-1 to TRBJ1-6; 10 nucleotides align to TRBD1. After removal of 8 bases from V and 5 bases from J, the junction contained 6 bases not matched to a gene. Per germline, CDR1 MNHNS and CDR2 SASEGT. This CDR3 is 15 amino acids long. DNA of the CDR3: TGTGCCAGCGCTCGACAGGGGGCTGATAATTCACCCCTCCACTTT. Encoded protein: CASARQGADNSPLHF.

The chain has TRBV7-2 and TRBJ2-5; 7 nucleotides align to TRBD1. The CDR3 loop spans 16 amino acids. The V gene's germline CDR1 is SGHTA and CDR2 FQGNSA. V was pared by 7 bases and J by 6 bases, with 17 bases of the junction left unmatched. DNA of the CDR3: TGTGCCAGCAACCCGACCGAGGGACAGAGGGTGCAGACCCAGTACTTC. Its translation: CASNPTEGQRVQTQYF.

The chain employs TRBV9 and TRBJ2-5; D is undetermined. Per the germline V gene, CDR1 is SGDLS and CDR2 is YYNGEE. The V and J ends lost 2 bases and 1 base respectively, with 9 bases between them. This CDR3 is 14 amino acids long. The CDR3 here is CASSVTAAQETQYF. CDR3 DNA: TGTGCCAGCAGCGTCACGGCAGCCCAAGAGACCCAGTACTTC.

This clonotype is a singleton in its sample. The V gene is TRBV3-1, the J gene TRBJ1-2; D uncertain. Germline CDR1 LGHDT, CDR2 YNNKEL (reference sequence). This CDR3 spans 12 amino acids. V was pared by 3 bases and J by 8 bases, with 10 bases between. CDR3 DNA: TGTGCCAGCAGCCACCAAAGCCTGGGCTACACCTTC. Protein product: CASSHQSLGYTF.

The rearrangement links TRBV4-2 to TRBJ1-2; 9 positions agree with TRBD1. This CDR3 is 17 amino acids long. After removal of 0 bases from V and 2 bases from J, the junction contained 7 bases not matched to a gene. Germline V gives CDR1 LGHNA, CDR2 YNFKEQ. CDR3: CASSQDLYRGRNYGYTF. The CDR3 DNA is TGTGCCAGCAGCCAAGATCTTTACAGGGGGCGCAACTATGGCTACACCTTC.

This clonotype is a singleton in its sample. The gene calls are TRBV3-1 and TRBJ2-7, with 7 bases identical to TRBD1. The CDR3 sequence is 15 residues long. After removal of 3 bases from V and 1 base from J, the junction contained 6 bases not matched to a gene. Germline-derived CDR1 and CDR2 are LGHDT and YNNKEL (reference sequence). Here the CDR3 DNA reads TGTGCCAGCAGCCATGGCCGCAGGGGGTCCTACGAGCAGTACTTC. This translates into CASSHGRRGSYEQYF.

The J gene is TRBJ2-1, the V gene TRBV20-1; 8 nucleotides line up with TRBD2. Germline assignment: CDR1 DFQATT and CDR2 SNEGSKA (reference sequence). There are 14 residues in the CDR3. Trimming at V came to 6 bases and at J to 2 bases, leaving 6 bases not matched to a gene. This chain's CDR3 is CSAHGGAAYNEQFF. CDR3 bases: TGCAGTGCCCACGGGGGGGCAGCCTACAATGAGCAGTTCTTC.

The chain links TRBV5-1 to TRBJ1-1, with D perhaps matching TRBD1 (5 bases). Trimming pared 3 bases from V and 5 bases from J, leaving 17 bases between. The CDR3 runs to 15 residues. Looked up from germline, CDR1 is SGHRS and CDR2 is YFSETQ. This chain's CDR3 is CASSSENPGETEAFF. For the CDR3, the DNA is TGCGCCAGCAGCTCGGAAAACCCGGGGGAAACTGAAGCTTTCTTT.

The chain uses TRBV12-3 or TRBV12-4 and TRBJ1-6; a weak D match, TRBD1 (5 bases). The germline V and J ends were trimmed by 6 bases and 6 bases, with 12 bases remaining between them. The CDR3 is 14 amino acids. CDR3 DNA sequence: TGTGCCAGCAGAGAGGGACGGATTAATTCACCCCTCCACTTT. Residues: CASREGRINSPLHF.

CDR3 protein: CASSQVVNRDTDTQYF. CDR3 sequence (DNA): TGTGCCAGCAGCCAAGTAGTGAACAGAGACACAGATACGCAGTATTTT. The gene calls are TRBV4-2 and TRBJ2-3; the D is unclear. The germline V and J ends were trimmed by 1 base and 2 bases, with 13 bases remaining between them. The CDR3 length is 16 residues. Germline loops: CDR1 LGHNA, CDR2 YNFKEQ.

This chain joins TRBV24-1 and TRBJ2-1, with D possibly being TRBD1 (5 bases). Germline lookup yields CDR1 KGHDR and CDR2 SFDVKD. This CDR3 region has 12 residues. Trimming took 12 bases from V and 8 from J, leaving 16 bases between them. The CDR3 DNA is TGTGCCTCACGGCCGCGCAGGGATGAGCAGTTCTTC. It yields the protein CASRPRRDEQFF.

Here the CDR3 DNA reads TGTGCCACCAGTGATGGGCGCAATGAGCAGTTCTTC. It codes for CATSDGRNEQFF. The chain carries TRBV24-1 and TRBJ2-1, with unresolved D. The germline gives CDR1 KGHDR, CDR2 SFDVKD. The CDR3 length is 12 residues. V lost 3 bases and J 6 bases, leaving 5 bases between the germline ends.

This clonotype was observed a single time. CDR3: CASRPPGQPNTGELFF. CDR3 nucleotides: TGTGCCAGCAGACCCCCGGGACAACCAAACACCGGGGAGCTGTTTTTT. This chain connects TRBV6-1 to TRBJ2-2, with D possibly TRBD1 on 6 matching bases. Trimming left V 6 bases short and J 2 bases short, with 16 bases between. Germline CDR1 and CDR2: MNHNS and SASEGT. This CDR3 has 16 amino acids.

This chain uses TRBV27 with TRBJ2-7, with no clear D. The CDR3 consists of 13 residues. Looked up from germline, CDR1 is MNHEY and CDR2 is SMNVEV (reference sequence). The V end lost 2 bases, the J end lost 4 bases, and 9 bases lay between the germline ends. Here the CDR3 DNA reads TGTGCCAGCAGTTTAGCCAAGGCTTACGAGCAGTACTTC. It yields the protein CASSLAKAYEQYF.

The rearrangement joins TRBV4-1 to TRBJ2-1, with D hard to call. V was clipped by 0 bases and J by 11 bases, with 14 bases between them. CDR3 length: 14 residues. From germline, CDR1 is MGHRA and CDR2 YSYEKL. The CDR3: CASSQDQASFKQFF. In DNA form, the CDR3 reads TGCGCCAGCAGCCAAGATCAGGCCTCCTTTAAGCAGTTCTTC.

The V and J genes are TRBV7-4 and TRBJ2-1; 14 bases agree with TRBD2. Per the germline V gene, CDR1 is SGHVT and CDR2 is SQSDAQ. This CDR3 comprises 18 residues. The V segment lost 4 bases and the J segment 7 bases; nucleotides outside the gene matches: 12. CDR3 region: CASSSGLAGVKLVNEQFF. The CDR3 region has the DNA TGTGCCAGCAGCTCGGGACTAGCGGGGGTCAAGCTGGTAAATGAGCAGTTCTTC.

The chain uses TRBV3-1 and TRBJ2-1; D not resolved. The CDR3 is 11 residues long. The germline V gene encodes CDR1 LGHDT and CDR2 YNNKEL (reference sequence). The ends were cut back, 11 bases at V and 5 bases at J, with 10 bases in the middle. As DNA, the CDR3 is TGTGCCGCAGCGTGGAACAATGAGCAGTTCTTC. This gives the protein CAAAWNNEQFF.

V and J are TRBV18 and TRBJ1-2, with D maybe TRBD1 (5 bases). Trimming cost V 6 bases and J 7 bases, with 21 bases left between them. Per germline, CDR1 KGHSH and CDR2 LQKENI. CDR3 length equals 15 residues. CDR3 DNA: TGTGCCAGCTCCCGACCTTTCAGGGAATCGGTTGGCTACACCTTC. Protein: CASSRPFRESVGYTF.

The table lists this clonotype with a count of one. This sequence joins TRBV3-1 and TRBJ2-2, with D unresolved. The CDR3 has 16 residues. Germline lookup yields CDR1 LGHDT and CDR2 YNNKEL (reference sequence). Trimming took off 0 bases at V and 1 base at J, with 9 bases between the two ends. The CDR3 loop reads CASSQDRVQNTGELFF. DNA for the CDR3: TGTGCCAGCAGCCAAGATCGGGTCCAGAACACCGGGGAGCTGTTTTTT.

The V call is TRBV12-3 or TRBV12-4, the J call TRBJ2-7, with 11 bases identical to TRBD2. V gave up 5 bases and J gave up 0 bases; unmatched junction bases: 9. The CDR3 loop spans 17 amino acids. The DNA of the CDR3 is TGTGCCAGCAGTCTCAGGGGACTAGCGGACTTCTCCTACGAGCAGTACTTC. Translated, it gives CASSLRGLADFSYEQYF.

CDR3 sequence reads: CSAQGVGQPQHF. The CDR3 coding sequence is TGCAGCGCACAGGGGGTAGGGCAGCCCCAGCATTTT. This sequence joins TRBV29-1 and TRBJ1-5; 8 bases match TRBD1. Losses at the gene ends were 7 bases for V and 7 bases for J; bases not matched to a gene: 6. CDR1 and CDR2 (germline): SQVTM, ANQGSEA. The CDR3 is made up of 12 amino acids. The full variable domain, with the rest looked up from reference TRBV29-1 and TRBJ1-5, is SAVISQKPSRDICQRGTSLTIQCQVDSQVTMMFWYRQQPGQSLTLIATANQGSEATYESGFVIDKFPISRPNLTFSTLTVSNMSPEDSSIYLCSAQGVGQPQHFGDGTRLSIL.

CDR3 loop: CASSEASLYEQYF. In DNA form, the CDR3 reads TGTGCCAGCAGTGAAGCGTCCCTGTACGAGCAGTACTTC. The chain is built from TRBV6-1 and TRBJ2-7, with D uncertain. Looked up from germline, CDR1 is MNHNS and CDR2 is SASEGT. The CDR3 totals 13 residues. V was shortened by 0 bases and J by 4 bases, with 7 bases between the two germline ends.

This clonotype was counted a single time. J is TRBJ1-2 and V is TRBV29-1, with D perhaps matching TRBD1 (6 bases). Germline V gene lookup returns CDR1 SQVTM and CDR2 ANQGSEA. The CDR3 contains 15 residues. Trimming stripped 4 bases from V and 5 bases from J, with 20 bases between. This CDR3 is CSVASLSDRKYGYTF. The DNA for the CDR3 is TGCAGCGTTGCCAGCCTCTCGGACAGAAAATATGGCTACACCTTC.

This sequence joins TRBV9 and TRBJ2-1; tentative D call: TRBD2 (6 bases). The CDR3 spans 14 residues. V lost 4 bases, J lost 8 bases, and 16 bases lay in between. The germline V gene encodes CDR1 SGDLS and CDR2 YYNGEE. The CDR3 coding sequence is TGTGCCAGCAGCCAAAACTCGTGGGGGGATGAGCAGTTCTTC. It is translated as CASSQNSWGDEQFF.

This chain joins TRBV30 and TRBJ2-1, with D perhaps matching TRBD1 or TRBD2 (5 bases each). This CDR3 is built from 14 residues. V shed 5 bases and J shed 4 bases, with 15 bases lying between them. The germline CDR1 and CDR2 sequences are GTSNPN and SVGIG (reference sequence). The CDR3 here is CAWQLTGRYNEQFF. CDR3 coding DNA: TGTGCCTGGCAATTAACGGGACGTTACAATGAGCAGTTCTTC. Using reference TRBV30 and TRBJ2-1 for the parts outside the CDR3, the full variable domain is SQTIHQWPATLVQPVGSPLSLECTVEGTSNPNLYWYRQAAGRGLQLLFYSVGIGQISSEVPQNLSASRPQDRQFILSSKKLLLSDSGFYLCAWQLTGRYNEQFFGPGTRLTVL.

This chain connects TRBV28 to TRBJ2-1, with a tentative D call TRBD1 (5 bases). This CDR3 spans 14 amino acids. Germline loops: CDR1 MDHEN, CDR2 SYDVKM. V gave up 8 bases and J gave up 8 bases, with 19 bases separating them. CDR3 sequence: CASGSQGLVYEQFF. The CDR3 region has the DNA TGTGCCAGCGGCTCCCAGGGTTTGGTTTATGAGCAGTTCTTC.